This TCR beta chain comes out of a study of OX40 agonist ivuxolimab in advanced cancers. Germline CDR1 and CDR2: MGHRA and YSYEKL. Trimming pared 4 bases from V and 1 base from J, leaving 19 bases between. The CDR3 extends over 18 amino acids. General observations from the study: Among the lowest levels of clonal expansion were found in partial responders at 0.1-3.0 mg/kg.

The protocol was immunoSEQ multiplex PCR, while the TCRdb copy is restricted to in-frame clones and leaves out a portion. The data contain about 94,000 clones, around 94% of them seen just once; the ten biggest clones take up 0.18%. This clone was seen just once. Its antigen is still unknown. This sequence was found in an adult with an advanced solid tumor such as melanoma, head and neck, liver or kidney cancer. Sequenced material: CD4+ or CD8+ T cells sorted from blood, taken in a trial of the OX40 agonist ivuxolimab. The chain uses TRBV4-1 and TRBJ2-2; tentatively, D is TRBD1 (5 bases). The CDR3 loop is CASSLPLWGRRNTGELFF. The CDR3 DNA sequence: TGCGCCAGCAGCCTCCCCCTGTGGGGCAGGCGGAACACCGGGGAGCTGTTTTTT.